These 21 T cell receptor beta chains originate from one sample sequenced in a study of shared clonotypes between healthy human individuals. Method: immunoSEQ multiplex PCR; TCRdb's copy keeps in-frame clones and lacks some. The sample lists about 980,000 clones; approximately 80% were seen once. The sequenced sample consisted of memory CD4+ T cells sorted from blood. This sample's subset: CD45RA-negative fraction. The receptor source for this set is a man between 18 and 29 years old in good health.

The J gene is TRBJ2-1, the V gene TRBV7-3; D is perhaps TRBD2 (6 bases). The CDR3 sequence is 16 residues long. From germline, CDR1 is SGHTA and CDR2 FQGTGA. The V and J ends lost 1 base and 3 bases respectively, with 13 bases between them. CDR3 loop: CASSLMAGSRYNEQFF. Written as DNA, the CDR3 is TGTGCCAGCAGCTTAATGGCGGGGAGTCGCTACAATGAGCAGTTCTTC.

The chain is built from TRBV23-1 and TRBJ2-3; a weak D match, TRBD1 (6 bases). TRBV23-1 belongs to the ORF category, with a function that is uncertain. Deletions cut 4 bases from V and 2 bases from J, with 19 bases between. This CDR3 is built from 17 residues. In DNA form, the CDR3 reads TGCGCCAGCAGTCGGTACCCAACAGGGAGTTCCACAGATACGCAGTATTTT. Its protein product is CASSRYPTGSSTDTQYF.

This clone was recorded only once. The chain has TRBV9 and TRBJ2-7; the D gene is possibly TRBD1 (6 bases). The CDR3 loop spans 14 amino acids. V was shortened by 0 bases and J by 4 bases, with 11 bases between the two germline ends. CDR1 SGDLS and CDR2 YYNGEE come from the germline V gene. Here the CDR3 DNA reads TGTGCCAGCAGCGTAGATACAGGGAATTACGAGCAGTACTTC. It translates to CASSVDTGNYEQYF.

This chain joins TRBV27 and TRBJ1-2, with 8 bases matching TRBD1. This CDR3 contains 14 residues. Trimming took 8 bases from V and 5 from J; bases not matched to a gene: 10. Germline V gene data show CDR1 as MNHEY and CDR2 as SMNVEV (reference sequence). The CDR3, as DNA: TGTGCCAGCCACCCAGGGGGCAGTAGATATGGCTACACCTTC. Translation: CASHPGGSRYGYTF.

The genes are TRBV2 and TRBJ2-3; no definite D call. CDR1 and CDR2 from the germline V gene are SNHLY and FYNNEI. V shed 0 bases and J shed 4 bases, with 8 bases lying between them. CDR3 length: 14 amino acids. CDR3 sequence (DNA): TGTGCCAGCAGTGAAGCGCTTCACTCAGATACGCAGTATTTT. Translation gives CASSEALHSDTQYF. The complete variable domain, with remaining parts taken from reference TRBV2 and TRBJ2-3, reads EPEVTQTPSHQVTQMGQEVILRCVPISNHLYFYWYRQILGQKVEFLVSFYNNEISEKSEIFDDQFSVERPDGSNFTLKIRSTKLEDSAMYFCASSEALHSDTQYFGPGTRLTVL.

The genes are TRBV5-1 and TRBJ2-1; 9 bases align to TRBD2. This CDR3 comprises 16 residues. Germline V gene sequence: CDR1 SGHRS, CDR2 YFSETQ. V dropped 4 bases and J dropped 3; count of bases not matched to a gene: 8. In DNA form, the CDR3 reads TGCGCCAGCAGCCCCAAGTGGACTAGCGACTACAATGAGCAGTTCTTC. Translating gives CASSPKWTSDYNEQFF.

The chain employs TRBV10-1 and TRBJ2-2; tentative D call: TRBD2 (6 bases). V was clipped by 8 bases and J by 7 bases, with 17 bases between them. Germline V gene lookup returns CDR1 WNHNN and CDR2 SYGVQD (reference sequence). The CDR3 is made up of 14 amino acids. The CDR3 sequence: CASAHDRGNGELFF. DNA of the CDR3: TGCGCCAGCGCACACGATCGGGGGAACGGGGAGCTGTTTTTT.

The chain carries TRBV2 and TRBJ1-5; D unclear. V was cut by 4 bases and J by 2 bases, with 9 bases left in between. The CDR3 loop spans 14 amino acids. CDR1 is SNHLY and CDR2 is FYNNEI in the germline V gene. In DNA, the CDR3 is TGTGCCAGCAGTGGAATGGCCGGCAATCAGCCCCAGCATTTT. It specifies CASSGMAGNQPQHF.

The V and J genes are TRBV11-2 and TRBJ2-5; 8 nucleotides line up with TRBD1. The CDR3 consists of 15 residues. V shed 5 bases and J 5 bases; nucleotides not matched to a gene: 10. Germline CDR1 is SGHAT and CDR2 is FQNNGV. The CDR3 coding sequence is TGTGCCAGCAGCCTTCAGGGGGCAATGGGGGAGACCCAGTACTTC. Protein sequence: CASSLQGAMGETQYF.

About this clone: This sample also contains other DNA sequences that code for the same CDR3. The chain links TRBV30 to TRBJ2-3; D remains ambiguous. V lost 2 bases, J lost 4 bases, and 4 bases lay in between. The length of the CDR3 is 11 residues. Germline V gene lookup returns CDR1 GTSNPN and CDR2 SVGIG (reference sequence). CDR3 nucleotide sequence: TGTGCCTGGAGTTCCCCAGATACGCAGTATTTT. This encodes CAWSSPDTQYF.

The DNA for the CDR3 is TGTGCCAGCAGTTTATATTGGAAAGAGGGGATCTCCTACGAGCAGTACTTC. It is translated as CASSLYWKEGISYEQYF. The chain has TRBV27 and TRBJ2-7, with D possibly being TRBD1 or TRBD2 (5 bases each). The CDR3 spans 17 residues. The germline V gene encodes CDR1 MNHEY and CDR2 SMNVEV (reference sequence). Trimming shortened V by 1 base and J by 0 bases, and 16 bases separated the two germline ends.

As DNA, the CDR3 is TGTGCCAGCGGGATGGGACAGGGATGGGAAAAACTGTTTTTT. This sequence encodes CASGMGQGWEKLFF. This sequence joins TRBV28 and TRBJ1-4, with TRBD1 identical over 9 bases. Unmatched junction bases numbered 9, after V lost 8 bases and J lost 8 bases. In germline, CDR1 is MDHEN, CDR2 SYDVKM. The CDR3 sequence is 14 residues long. Full variable domain (rest looked up from reference TRBV28 and TRBJ1-4): DVKVTQSSRYLVKRTGEKVFLECVQDMDHENMFWYRQDPGLGLRLIYFSYDVKMKEKGDIPEGYSVSREKKERFSLILESASTNQTSMYLCASGMGQGWEKLFFGSGTQLSVL.

DNA for the CDR3: TGTGCCAGCAGGGCAGCCTCGAGCTCCTATAATTCACCCCTCCACTTT. It translates to CASRAASSSYNSPLHF. This chain connects TRBV28 to TRBJ1-6; D ambiguous. Trimming took off 6 bases at V and 0 bases at J, with 12 bases between the two ends. Looked up from germline, CDR1 is MDHEN and CDR2 is SYDVKM. The CDR3 spans 16 residues.

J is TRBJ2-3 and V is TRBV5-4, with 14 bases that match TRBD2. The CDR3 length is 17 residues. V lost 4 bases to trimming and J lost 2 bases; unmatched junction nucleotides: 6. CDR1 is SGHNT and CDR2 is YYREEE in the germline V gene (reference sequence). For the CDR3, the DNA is TGTGCCAGCAGCAGGGGACTAGCGGGGGCGTACACAGATACGCAGTATTTT. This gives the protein CASSRGLAGAYTDTQYF.

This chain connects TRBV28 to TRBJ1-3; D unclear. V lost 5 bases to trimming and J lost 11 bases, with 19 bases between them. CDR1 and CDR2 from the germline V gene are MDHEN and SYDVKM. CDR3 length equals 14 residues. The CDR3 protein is CASSTDPRAGAIYF. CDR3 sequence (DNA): TGTGCCAGCAGTACAGACCCGCGGGCTGGGGCCATATATTTT. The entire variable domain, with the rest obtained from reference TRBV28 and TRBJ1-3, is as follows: DVKVTQSSRYLVKRTGEKVFLECVQDMDHENMFWYRQDPGLGLRLIYFSYDVKMKEKGDIPEGYSVSREKKERFSLILESASTNQTSMYLCASSTDPRAGAIYFGEGSWLTVV.

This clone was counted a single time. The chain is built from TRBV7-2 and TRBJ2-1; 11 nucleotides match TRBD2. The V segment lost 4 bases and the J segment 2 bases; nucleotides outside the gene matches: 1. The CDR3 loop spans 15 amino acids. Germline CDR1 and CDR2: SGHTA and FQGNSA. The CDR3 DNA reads TGTGCCAGCAGCTCTAGCGGGGGGACCTACAATGAGCAGTTCTTC. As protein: CASSSSGGTYNEQFF. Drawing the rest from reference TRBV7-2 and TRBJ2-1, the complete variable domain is GAGVSQSPSNKVTEKGKDVELRCDPISGHTALYWYRQSLGQGLEFLIYFQGNSAPDKSGLPSDRFSAERTGGSVSTLTIQRTQQEDSAVYLCASSSSGGTYNEQFFGPGTRLTVL.

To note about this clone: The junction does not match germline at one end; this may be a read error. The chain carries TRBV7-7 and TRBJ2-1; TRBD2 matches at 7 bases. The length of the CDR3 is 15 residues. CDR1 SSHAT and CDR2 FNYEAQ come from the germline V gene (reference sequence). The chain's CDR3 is CASSFGGSSYNEQFF. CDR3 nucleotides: TGTGCTAGCAGCTTCGGGGGGAGCTCCTACAATGAGCAGTTCTTC.

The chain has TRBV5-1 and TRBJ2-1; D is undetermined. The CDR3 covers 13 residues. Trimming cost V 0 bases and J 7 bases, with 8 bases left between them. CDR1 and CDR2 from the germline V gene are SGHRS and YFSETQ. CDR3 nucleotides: TGCGCCAGCAGCTTGGCCTTCGGGAATGAGCAGTTCTTC. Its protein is CASSLAFGNEQFF. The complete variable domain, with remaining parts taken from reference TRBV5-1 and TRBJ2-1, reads KAGVTQTPRYLIKTRGQQVTLSCSPISGHRSVSWYQQTPGQGLQFLFEYFSETQRNKGNFPGRFSGRQFSNSRSEMNVSTLELGDSALYLCASSLAFGNEQFFGPGTRLTVL.

In DNA form, the CDR3 reads TGTGCCACCAGCAGAAGGACAGTGGATGGCTACACCTTC. Translated: CATSRRTVDGYTF. V gene TRBV15 combines with J gene TRBJ1-2; possible D gene TRBD1, 6 bases. Trimming took off 2 bases at V and 6 bases at J, with 10 bases between the two ends. Germline V CDR1 and CDR2: LNHNV, YYDKDF (reference sequence). This CDR3 has 13 amino acids.

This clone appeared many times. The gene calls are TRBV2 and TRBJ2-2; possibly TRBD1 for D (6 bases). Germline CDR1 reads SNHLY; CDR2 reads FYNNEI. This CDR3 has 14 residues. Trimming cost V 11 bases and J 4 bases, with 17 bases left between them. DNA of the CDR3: TGTGCCGCTAGAGGGGGAGAATTCACCGGGGAGCTGTTTTTT. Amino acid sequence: CAARGGEFTGELFF.

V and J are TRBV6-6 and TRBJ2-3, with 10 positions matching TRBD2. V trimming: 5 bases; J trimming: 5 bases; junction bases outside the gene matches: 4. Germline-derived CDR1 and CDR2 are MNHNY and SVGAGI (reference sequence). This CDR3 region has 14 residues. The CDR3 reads CASSRVAGGDTQYF. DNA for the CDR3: TGTGCCAGCAGTCGGGTAGCGGGGGGAGATACGCAGTATTTT.